This T cell receptor (beta chain) was captured in a study of T cells in Graves' hyperthyroidism and ophthalmopathy. TCR beta CDR3 sequences were amplified from RNA transcripts. During a first-round RT-PCR of the TCR CDR3, the HTBI primer set was used. TCRdb recomputed calls from the multiplex PCR reads with MiXCR, one row per CDR3 protein. This table holds hundreds of thousands of distinct CDR3 sequences, 19% found once. The receptor was derived from a woman aged 18-30 years with Graves' hyperthyroidism. Sequenced input: blood.

The CDR3 DNA follows: TGTGCCAGCAGTGAAGTTCGGGGACCGTCCTACGAGCAGTACTTC. It specifies CASSEVRGPSYEQYF. The chain couples TRBV2 to TRBJ2-7, with D possibly called TRBD1 or TRBD2 (5 bases each). This CDR3 comprises 15 residues. The germline CDR1 and CDR2 sequences are SNHLY and FYNNEI. V dropped 1 base and J dropped 1 base, with 11 bases sitting between them.